These 30 T cell receptor beta chains share one sample of origin, sequenced in a study of shared clonotypes between healthy human individuals. Using immunoSEQ multiplex PCR, the repertoire was profiled, and TCRdb retains in-frame clones only, with some absent. Seen here are around 2.5 million clones, more than 85% observed once, and the top ten hold approximately 0.35%. Sequencing was performed on naive CD4+ T cells from PBMCs. Subset noted: CD45RA+ positively selected. These TCRs come from a man aged 18 to 30 in good health. Some clones in this sample may be carry-over from other donors' samples.

The rearrangement uses TRBV28 and TRBJ2-7; 10 nucleotides align to TRBD1. In germline, CDR1 is MDHEN, CDR2 SYDVKM. The CDR3 is 14 amino acids. V was clipped by 7 bases and J by 5 bases; unmatched bases: 8. The CDR3 DNA reads TGTGCCAGCAATCGCGGACAGGGGGGTCACGAGCAGTACTTC. This codes for CASNRGQGGHEQYF.

The V and J genes are TRBV4-1 and TRBJ1-5; no definite D call. Germline CDR1 is MGHRA and CDR2 is YSYEKL. Trimming cost V 4 bases and J 0 bases, with 22 bases left between them. The CDR3 is 19 amino acids. CDR3 region: CASSPRRAPSNYSNQPQHF. CDR3 DNA: TGCGCCAGCAGCCCCCGGAGGGCGCCCAGTAATTATAGCAATCAGCCCCAGCATTTT.

The chain couples TRBV4-3 to TRBJ1-2, with D tentatively TRBD1 (6 bases). Trimming stripped 3 bases from V and 4 bases from J, with 33 bases between. Per germline, CDR1 LGHNA and CDR2 YSLEER. This CDR3 has 21 amino acids. The CDR3 sequence: CASSHRRGRGGRGTLGYGYTF. The CDR3 coding sequence is TGCGCCAGCAGCCACCGAAGGGGGAGAGGGGGACGGGGGACTTTGGGCTATGGCTACACCTTC.

The J gene is TRBJ2-3, the V gene TRBV18; D not certain. Germline V gene data show CDR1 as KGHSH and CDR2 as LQKENI. V lost 8 bases and J 2 bases, leaving 8 bases between the germline ends. This CDR3 has 12 residues. The CDR3 protein is CASAFVTDTQYF. The CDR3 DNA follows: TGTGCCAGCGCTTTCGTCACAGATACGCAGTATTTT.

The chain joins TRBV4-1 to TRBJ1-1; the match to TRBD1 covers 7 bases. J lost 5 bases, V lost 3 bases, and 6 bases had no gene match. Looked up from germline, CDR1 is MGHRA and CDR2 is YSYEKL. There are 14 residues in the CDR3. CDR3 coding DNA: TGCGCCAGCAGCCAGGCTAACAGGGGAACTGAAGCTTTCTTT. It specifies CASSQANRGTEAFF.

The chain couples TRBV28 to TRBJ1-6; no clear D. Trimming took off 6 bases at V and 6 bases at J, with 18 bases between the two ends. Germline lookup yields CDR1 MDHEN and CDR2 SYDVKM. The CDR3 has 16 residues. CDR3 bases: TGTGCCAGCAGGACGGAGGGTAGACCCACTAATTCACCCCTCCACTTT. Residues: CASRTEGRPTNSPLHF.

The V gene is TRBV6-6, the J gene TRBJ1-1; D uncertain. Germline V CDR1 and CDR2: MNHNY, SVGAGI (reference sequence). V was cut by 10 bases and J by 1 base, with 13 bases left in between. The CDR3 is made up of 13 amino acids. CDR3 nucleotides: TGTGCCACCTCCTCGGGTCGGAACACTGAAGCTTTCTTT. It specifies CATSSGRNTEAFF.

Only one count was recorded for this clone. Additional DNA sequences in this sample encode the identical CDR3. CDR3 region: CASSTTDTQYF. The CDR3 DNA follows: TGTGCCAGCAGTACAACAGATACGCAGTATTTT. V is TRBV27 and J is TRBJ2-3; D is uncertain. CDR1 is MNHEY and CDR2 is SMNVEV in the germline V gene (reference sequence). Trimming shortened V by 5 bases and J by 3 bases, and 3 bases separated the two germline ends. The CDR3 runs to 11 residues.

V gene TRBV5-1 combines with J gene TRBJ1-2; perhaps TRBD1 as D (6 bases). The CDR3 is 14 residues long. The V and J ends lost 0 bases and 5 bases respectively, with 11 bases between them. Germline values: CDR1 SGHRS, CDR2 YFSETQ. CDR3 sequence reads: CASSLGIQGYGYTF. The CDR3 coding sequence is TGCGCCAGCAGCTTGGGGATACAGGGATATGGCTACACCTTC.

This clone was found a few times. The chain recombines TRBV7-9 with TRBJ1-5, with D perhaps matching TRBD1 (6 bases). The germline V gene encodes CDR1 SEHNR and CDR2 FQNEAQ (reference sequence). The CDR3 contains 15 residues. The V end lost 0 bases, the J end lost 4 bases, and 10 bases lay between the germline ends. CDR3 in amino acids: CASSLAQGLNQPQHF. The CDR3 nucleotides are TGTGCCAGCAGCTTAGCCCAGGGGCTGAATCAGCCCCAGCATTTT.

This clone showed up just once. This chain joins TRBV6-1 and TRBJ1-1; TRBD1 is a possible D gene (5 bases). Germline V gene lookup returns CDR1 MNHNS and CDR2 SASEGT. Trimming removed 2 bases from V and 0 bases from J, with 10 bases in between. The CDR3 has 15 residues. CDR3 loop: CASSERRGMNTEAFF. CDR3 coding DNA: TGTGCCAGCAGTGAACGTCGGGGCATGAACACTGAAGCTTTCTTT.

This chain links TRBV28 with TRBJ2-2; D is possibly TRBD1 or TRBD2 (5 bases each). Germline CDR1 is MDHEN and CDR2 is SYDVKM. The ends were cut back, 5 bases at V and 6 bases at J, with 13 bases in the middle. The CDR3 is 14 residues long. CDR3 sequence reads: CASSPRDAAGELFF. CDR3 bases: TGTGCCAGCAGTCCCCGGGACGCCGCCGGGGAGCTGTTTTTT.

This chain links TRBV30 with TRBJ2-5; the D is unclear. V lost 4 bases and J 2 bases, leaving 14 bases between the germline ends. CDR3 length equals 14 residues. The germline CDR1 and CDR2 sequences are GTSNPN and SVGIG (reference sequence). CDR3 sequence: CAWNPGLRQETQYF. Here the CDR3 DNA reads TGTGCCTGGAATCCGGGTCTAAGGCAAGAGACCCAGTACTTC.

A few counts support this clone. The chain carries TRBV25-1 and TRBJ1-1, with D hard to call. Germline V gene data show CDR1 as MGHDK and CDR2 as SYGVNS. V was trimmed by 1 base and J by 7 bases, leaving 7 bases between them. The CDR3 length is 12 residues. CDR3: CASSEWVGEAFF. CDR3 in DNA: TGTGCCAGCAGTGAATGGGTCGGTGAAGCTTTCTTT.

This sequence joins TRBV7-3 and TRBJ2-1; maybe TRBD1 (6 bases). Germline V gives CDR1 SGHTA, CDR2 FQGTGA. This CDR3 spans 16 amino acids. Trimming removed 3 bases at V and 4 bases at J, with 16 bases between. The CDR3 DNA sequence: TGTGCCAGCAGCTTGGGGCGGGCAGGGGCGTACAATGAGCAGTTCTTC. It codes for CASSLGRAGAYNEQFF.

V gene TRBV18 combines with J gene TRBJ1-2; the D gene is possibly TRBD1 (5 bases). CDR3 length: 16 residues. The V and J ends lost 3 bases and 2 bases respectively, with 16 bases between them. Germline V gives CDR1 KGHSH, CDR2 LQKENI. CDR3 in amino acids: CASSPQGRDLNYGYTF. The CDR3 nucleotides read TGTGCCAGCTCACCGCAGGGTCGAGACCTCAACTATGGCTACACCTTC.

The chain combines TRBV6-1 with TRBJ1-5; D is perhaps TRBD1 (5 bases). In germline, CDR1 is MNHNS, CDR2 SASEGT. The CDR3 has 14 amino acids. The germline V and J ends were trimmed by 7 bases and 5 bases, with 15 bases remaining between them. The CDR3 loop reads CASTGPSYDQPQHF. CDR3 DNA: TGTGCCAGCACGGGGCCGTCTTATGATCAGCCCCAGCATTTT.

V usage is TRBV14 and J usage is TRBJ2-2; D ambiguous. Germline CDR1 is SGHDN and CDR2 is FVKESK. This CDR3 spans 13 amino acids. V was clipped by 6 bases and J by 6 bases, with 11 bases between them. The CDR3, as DNA: TGTGCCAGCAGTAAGGATCAACCCGGGGAGCTGTTTTTT. Protein: CASSKDQPGELFF.

As DNA, the CDR3 is TGTGCCAGCGCCTTGGGCTACAATGAGCAGTTCTTC. This translates into CASALGYNEQFF. The chain links TRBV28 to TRBJ2-1; D is undetermined. The CDR3 length is 12 residues. Per germline, CDR1 MDHEN and CDR2 SYDVKM. V was cut by 8 bases and J by 3 bases, with 8 bases left in between.

This chain connects TRBV2 to TRBJ1-6; TRBD1 matches at 8 bases. J lost 10 bases, V lost 3 bases, and 8 bases had no gene match. The germline CDR1 and CDR2 sequences are SNHLY and FYNNEI. The CDR3 loop spans 15 amino acids. The CDR3 is CASSDRQGANSPLHF. The CDR3 DNA reads as TGTGCCAGCAGTGATCGGCAGGGGGCTAACTCACCCCTCCACTTT.

Regarding this clone: This same CDR3 is encoded by further DNA sequences in the sample. The chain carries TRBV30 and TRBJ2-5, with 9 bases that match TRBD2. Germline CDR1 and CDR2: GTSNPN and SVGIG (reference sequence). CDR3 length: 15 amino acids. V lost 3 bases to trimming and J lost 5 bases; unmatched junction nucleotides: 10. The CDR3 bases are TGTGCCTGGAGCCCGGGACTAGCAGGAGCGGAGACCCAGTACTTC. Translating it yields CAWSPGLAGAETQYF. Combining the CDR3 with reference TRBV30 and TRBJ2-5 gives the whole variable domain SQTIHQWPATLVQPVGSPLSLECTVEGTSNPNLYWYRQAAGRGLQLLFYSVGIGQISSEVPQNLSASRPQDRQFILSSKKLLLSDSGFYLCAWSPGLAGAETQYFGPGTRLLVL.

This clone was seen a few times. This chain connects TRBV2 to TRBJ1-2, with TRBD1 as a possible D gene (5 bases). V was cut by 5 bases and J by 7 bases, with 14 bases left in between. This CDR3 has 13 residues. The germline V gene encodes CDR1 SNHLY and CDR2 FYNNEI. CDR3 bases: TGTGCCAGCAGTACCGACGGACAAGGTGGCTACACCTTC. Translating gives CASSTDGQGGYTF. The whole variable domain, filled in from reference TRBV2 and TRBJ1-2, reads EPEVTQTPSHQVTQMGQEVILRCVPISNHLYFYWYRQILGQKVEFLVSFYNNEISEKSEIFDDQFSVERPDGSNFTLKIRSTKLEDSAMYFCASSTDGQGGYTFGSGTRLTVV.

The rearrangement uses TRBV19 and TRBJ2-7, with 8 bases aligning to TRBD2. CDR1 is LNHDA and CDR2 is SQIVND in the germline V gene (reference sequence). The CDR3 totals 17 residues. Unmatched junction bases numbered 16, after V lost 6 bases and J lost 3 bases. The CDR3 region is CASSTNGLAANYYEQYF. The CDR3 region has the DNA TGTGCCAGTAGCACTAACGGACTAGCCGCAAACTACTACGAGCAGTACTTC.

The genes are TRBV7-2 and TRBJ1-1; D is uncertain. Germline-derived CDR1 and CDR2 are SGHTA and FQGNSA. The CDR3 has 13 amino acids. V lost 5 bases to trimming and J lost 11 bases, with 18 bases between them. The CDR3 region is CASSASVGLSAFF. Here the CDR3 DNA reads TGTGCCAGCAGCGCGTCAGTCGGTCTGTCCGCTTTCTTT. Filled out from reference TRBV7-2 and TRBJ1-1, the complete variable domain reads GAGVSQSPSNKVTEKGKDVELRCDPISGHTALYWYRQSLGQGLEFLIYFQGNSAPDKSGLPSDRFSAERTGGSVSTLTIQRTQQEDSAVYLCASSASVGLSAFFGQGTRLTVV.

V is TRBV28 and J is TRBJ2-3, with D perhaps assigned TRBD1 or TRBD2 (6 bases each). The V gene's germline CDR1 is MDHEN and CDR2 SYDVKM. The CDR3 consists of 15 residues. The V end was cut by 5 bases, the J end by 0 bases, with 12 bases between. The CDR3 sequence: CASSATGRSTDTQYF. CDR3 in DNA: TGTGCCAGCAGTGCTACAGGGAGGAGCACAGATACGCAGTATTTT.

In DNA, the CDR3 is TGTGCCAGCAGCCGAGAGGGGAATAATGAGCAGTTCTTC. It encodes CASSREGNNEQFF. The chain recombines TRBV7-9 with TRBJ2-1; perhaps D is TRBD1 or TRBD2 (5 bases each). The V end lost 5 bases, the J end lost 7 bases, and 12 bases lay between the germline ends. The length of the CDR3 is 13 residues. Looked up from germline, CDR1 is SEHNR and CDR2 is FQNEAQ (reference sequence). Using reference TRBV7-9 and TRBJ2-1 for the parts outside the CDR3, the full variable domain is DTGVSQNPRHKITKRGQNVTFRCDPISEHNRLYWYRQTLGQGPEFLTYFQNEAQLEKSRLLSDRFSAERPKGSFSTLEIQRTEQGDSAMYLCASSREGNNEQFFGPGTRLTVL.

The rearrangement links TRBV11-2 to TRBJ1-1, with D tentatively TRBD1 (5 bases). The CDR3 spans 13 residues. Deletions cut 5 bases from V and 6 bases from J, with 13 bases between. Germline CDR1 reads SGHAT; CDR2 reads FQNNGV. CDR3 sequence: CASSELGVSEAFF. CDR3 sequence (DNA): TGTGCCAGCAGCGAGCTAGGGGTCTCTGAAGCTTTCTTT.

The gene calls are TRBV6-1 and TRBJ1-2; D may be TRBD1 (5 bases). The CDR3 is 13 residues long. Per germline, CDR1 MNHNS and CDR2 SASEGT. Trimming took 7 bases from V and 7 from J, leaving 16 bases between them. The CDR3 reads CASTLIVGVGYTF. For the CDR3, the DNA is TGTGCCAGCACGCTGATTGTGGGGGTTGGCTACACCTTC.

This chain joins TRBV20-1 and TRBJ2-3, with unresolved D. The V gene lost 7 bases and the J gene lost 8 bases, with 13 bases spanning the gap. The germline gives CDR1 DFQATT, CDR2 SNEGSKA (reference sequence). The CDR3 spans 11 residues. The CDR3 spells CSGQERATQYF. CDR3 in DNA: TGCAGTGGGCAGGAGAGAGCTACGCAGTATTTT.

This chain connects TRBV5-1 to TRBJ2-2, with 8 bases aligning to TRBD1. CDR1 is SGHRS, CDR2 YFSETQ, per germline. V trimming: 4 bases; J trimming: 1 base; junction bases outside the gene matches: 15. There are 19 residues in the CDR3. CDR3 DNA: TGCGCCAGCAGCCCAACCTCTTTCGCCGGGACAGGGAACACCGGGGAGCTGTTTTTT. It encodes CASSPTSFAGTGNTGELFF.